A selection of T cell receptor beta chains follows, all from one sample in a study of blood T cell repertoires in COVID-19. Profiled with immunoSEQ multiplex PCR; TCRdb holds only in-frame clones, not every one. The table has around 210,000 clones, 70% to 90% seen once. Specimen: peripheral blood. These receptors all stem from a man in his fifties or sixties with COVID-19, enrolled during active disease. CDR3s include the opening cysteine and the closing phenylalanine or tryptophan. A D gene is named only where the DNA matches it firmly. Size tells how often a clone was seen (once, few, many) or the class of an expanded clone, and some rows leave it out.

TRBV6-5	-	-	TRBJ1-2	TGTGCCAGCAGTTACTCGGTGCGGGACTATGGCTACACCTTC	CASSYSVRDYGYTF
TRBV6-6	-	TRBD1	TRBJ1-5	TGTGCCAGCAGGACCGGGACAGAGTTCAATCAGCCCCAGCATTTT	CASRTGTEFNQPQHF
TRBV7-9	-	-	TRBJ2-7	TGTGCCAGCATCCCCCTCCAAGACACCTACTCCTACGAGCAGTACTTC	CASIPLQDTYSYEQYF
TRBV6-2/TRBV6-3	-	-	TRBJ1-3	TGTGCCAGCAGTTCCATCCGGCAGGCTTCTGGAAACACCATATATTTT	CASSSIRQASGNTIYF
TRBV30	once	-	TRBJ1-1	TGTGCCTGGAGTTATCCAGGGGTCGGGGCTTTCTTT	CAWSYPGVGAFF
TRBV7-9	-	-	TRBJ1-2	TGTGCCAGCAGCCTAGTCTTCGGACAGGGCTACACCTTC	CASSLVFGQGYTF
TRBV9	-	-	TRBJ1-1	TGTGCCAGCAGCGTAGGTGCGGGCGAAACTGAAGCTTTCTTT	CASSVGAGETEAFF
TRBV4-1	once	-	TRBJ2-7	TGCGCCAGCAGTTTTCGGGATTACTCCTCCTACGAGCAGTACTTC	CASSFRDYSSYEQYF
TRBV24-1	once	TRBD2	TRBJ2-1	TGTGCCACCAGTGATTGGCGGGGGGGCTCCTACAATGAGCAGTTCTTC	CATSDWRGGSYNEQFF
TRBV19	-	-	TRBJ1-1	TGTGCCAGTAGTATTCTGAACAGGGCGTCGGCTGAAGCTTTCTTT	CASSILNRASAEAFF
TRBV28	-	-	TRBJ2-7	TGTGCCAGCGACAGTTTGGGTGGACGGGACGAGCAGTACTTC	CASDSLGGRDEQYF
TRBV27	-	TRBD2	TRBJ2-1	TGTGCCAGCAGTCAACTAGCGGGAGTGCGGAATGAGCAGTTCTTC	CASSQLAGVRNEQFF
TRBV14	few	TRBD1	TRBJ2-3	TGTGCCAGCAGCCAAGGGGACAGGGCTTATTTT	CASSQGDRAYF
TRBV5-8	-	TRBD1	TRBJ1-2	TGTGCCAGCTTAAAGACAGGGTTCGGCTATGGCTACACCTTC	CASLKTGFGYGYTF
TRBV3-1/TRBV3-2	-	-	TRBJ2-7	TGTGCCAGCAGTTTCAGGGATACCGAGCAGTACTTC	CASSFRDTEQYF
TRBV6-1	-	-	TRBJ1-1	TGTGCCAGCAGTGAACTACACTCCCGGAGCACTGAAGCTTTCTTT	CASSELHSRSTEAFF
TRBV18	-	-	TRBJ2-7	TGTGCCAGCTCACCGGATTCGGGCGAGCAGTACTTC	CASSPDSGEQYF